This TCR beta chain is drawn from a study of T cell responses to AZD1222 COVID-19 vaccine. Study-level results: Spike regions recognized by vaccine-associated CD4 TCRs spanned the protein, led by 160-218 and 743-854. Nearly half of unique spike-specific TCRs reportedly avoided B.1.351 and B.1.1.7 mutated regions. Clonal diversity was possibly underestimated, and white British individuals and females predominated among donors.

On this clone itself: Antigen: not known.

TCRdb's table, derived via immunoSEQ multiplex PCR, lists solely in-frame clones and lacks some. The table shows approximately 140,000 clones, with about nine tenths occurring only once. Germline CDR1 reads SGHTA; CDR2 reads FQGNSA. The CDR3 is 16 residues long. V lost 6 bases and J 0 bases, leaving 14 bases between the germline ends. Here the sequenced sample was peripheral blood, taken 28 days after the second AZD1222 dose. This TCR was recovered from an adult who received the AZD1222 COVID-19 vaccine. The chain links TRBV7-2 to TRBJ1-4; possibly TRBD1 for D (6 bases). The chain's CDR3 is CASSPHGGSTNEKLFF. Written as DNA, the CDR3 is TGTGCCAGCAGTCCCCATGGGGGCTCAACTAATGAAAAACTGTTTTTT.